This T cell receptor beta chain was identified during a study of T cell responses to AZD1222 COVID-19 vaccine. Sequenced by immunoSEQ multiplex PCR; TCRdb stores in-frame clones only, minus some. Of under 150,000 clones in the sample, roughly 89% were seen once. On this clone itself: The antigen remains undetermined.

Study-level findings and limits: Increases in Spike-specific TCR breadth and depth were seen after two AZD1222 doses. A reported finding is that nearly half of spike-specific TCRs target unmutated variant regions. Just 5 to 7 AZD1222 recipients tested seropositive at baseline. The sample set comprised mostly white British donors with more females, and clonal diversity was possibly underestimated.

Here the sequenced sample was peripheral blood, taken on day 0 of MenACWY control vaccination. This TCR was recovered from an adult in good health.

In DNA form, the CDR3 reads TGTGCCTGGAGCCGCTTGCCGGCCGACCAAGAGACCCAGTACTTC. The encoded protein is CAWSRLPADQETQYF. The chain combines TRBV30 with TRBJ2-5; D remains ambiguous. The V end lost 3 bases, the J end lost 0 bases, and 14 bases lay between the germline ends. The CDR3 contains 15 residues. Germline V gene lookup returns CDR1 GTSNPN and CDR2 SVGIG (reference sequence).